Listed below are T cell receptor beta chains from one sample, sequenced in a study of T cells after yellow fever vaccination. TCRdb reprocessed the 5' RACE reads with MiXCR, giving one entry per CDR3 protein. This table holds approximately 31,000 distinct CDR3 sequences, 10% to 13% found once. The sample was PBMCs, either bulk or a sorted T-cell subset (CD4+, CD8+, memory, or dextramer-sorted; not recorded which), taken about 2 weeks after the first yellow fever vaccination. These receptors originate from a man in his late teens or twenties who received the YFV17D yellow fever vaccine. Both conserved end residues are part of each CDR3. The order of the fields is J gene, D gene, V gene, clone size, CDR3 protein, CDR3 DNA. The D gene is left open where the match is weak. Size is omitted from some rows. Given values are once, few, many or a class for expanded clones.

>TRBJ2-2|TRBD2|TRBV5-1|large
CASSPFGTSGGGTGELFF
TGCGCCAGCAGCCCCTTCGGGACTAGCGGGGGAGGAACCGGGGAGCTGTTTTTT
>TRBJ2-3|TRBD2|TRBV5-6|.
CAIGRGVLRDSDTQYF
TGTGCCATCGGCCGGGGGGTGCTACGGGACTCAGATACGCAGTATTTT
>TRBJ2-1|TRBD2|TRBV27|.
CASTSPGGHGNEQFF
TGTGCCAGCACCTCCCCGGGGGGGCACGGGAATGAGCAGTTCTTC
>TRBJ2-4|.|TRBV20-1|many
CSALELLLAKNIQYF
TGCAGTGCCCTAGAGTTACTTTTAGCCAAAAACATTCAGTACTTC
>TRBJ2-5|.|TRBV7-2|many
CASSFWGTQYF
TGTGCCAGCAGCTTCTGGGGGACCCAGTACTTC
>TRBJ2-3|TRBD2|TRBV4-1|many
CASSQGTSRSTDTQYF
TGCGCCAGCAGCCAAGGGACTAGCAGAAGCACAGATACGCAGTATTTT
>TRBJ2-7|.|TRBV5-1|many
CASSYQSPTAQYF
TGCGCCAGCAGCTACCAAAGCCCGACAGCCCAGTACTTC
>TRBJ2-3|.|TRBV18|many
CASSPKGRKQYF
TGTGCCAGCTCACCAAAGGGGCGCAAGCAGTATTTT
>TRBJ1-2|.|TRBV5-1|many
CASSFEVDYGYTF
TGCGCCAGCAGCTTTGAGGTCGACTATGGCTACACCTTC
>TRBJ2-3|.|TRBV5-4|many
CARSEGLTDTQYF
TGTGCCAGAAGCGAGGGACTCACAGATACGCAGTATTTT
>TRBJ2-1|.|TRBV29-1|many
CSVAPRGRHNEQFF
TGCAGCGTTGCCCCCAGGGGACGACACAATGAGCAGTTCTTC
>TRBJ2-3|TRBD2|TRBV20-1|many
CSARSLLAGETDTQYF
TGCAGTGCTAGATCCCTACTAGCGGGGGAAACAGATACGCAGTATTTT
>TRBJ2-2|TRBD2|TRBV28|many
CASSRTSANTGELFF
TGTGCCAGCAGCCGCACTAGCGCGAACACCGGGGAGCTGTTTTTT
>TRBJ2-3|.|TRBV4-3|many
CASSQEMAGLNTRTDTQYF
TGCGCCAGCAGCCAAGAGATGGCAGGGTTAAATACCCGCACAGATACGCAGTATTTT
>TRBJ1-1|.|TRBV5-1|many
CASSLAYLNTEAFF
TGCGCCAGCAGCTTGGCGTACCTGAACACTGAAGCTTTCTTT
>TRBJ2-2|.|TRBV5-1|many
CASSGQGVDSGELFF
TGCGCCAGCAGCGGCCAAGGGGTCGACTCCGGGGAGCTGTTTTTT
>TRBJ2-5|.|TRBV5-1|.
CASSLATRETQYF
TGCGCCAGCAGCTTGGCCACCCGCGAGACCCAGTACTTC
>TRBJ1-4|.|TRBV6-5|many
CASSYRQGGEKLFF
TGTGCCAGCAGTTACCGGCAGGGAGGGGAAAAACTGTTTTTT
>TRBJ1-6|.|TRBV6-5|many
CASSYRDGGNSPLHF
TGTGCCAGCAGTTACCGGGACGGGGGCAATTCACCCCTCCACTTT
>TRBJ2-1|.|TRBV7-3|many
CASSNRTGVINEQFF
TGTGCCAGCAGCAACCGAACGGGGGTTATAAATGAGCAGTTCTTC
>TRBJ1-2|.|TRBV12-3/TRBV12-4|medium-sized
CASSFNSLRGYTF
TGTGCCAGCAGTTTTAACAGCTTGAGGGGCTACACCTTC
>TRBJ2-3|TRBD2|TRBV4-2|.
CASMTRAPISGGSTDTQYF
TGTGCCAGCATGACAAGAGCCCCCATTAGCGGGGGTAGCACAGATACGCAGTATTTT
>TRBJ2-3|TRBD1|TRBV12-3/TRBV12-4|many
CASSFLGGQEIDTQYF
TGTGCCAGCAGTTTTTTAGGGGGACAGGAAATAGATACGCAGTATTTT
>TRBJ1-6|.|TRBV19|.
CASSALTAYNSPLHF
TGTGCCAGTAGCGCTCTGACGGCCTATAATTCACCCCTCCACTTT
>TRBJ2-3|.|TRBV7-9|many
CASSPTSLGADTQYF
TGTGCCAGCAGCCCAACGTCCCTGGGCGCAGATACGCAGTATTTT
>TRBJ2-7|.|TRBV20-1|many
CSAKGRVDEQYF
TGCAGTGCTAAGGGCAGGGTAGACGAGCAGTACTTC
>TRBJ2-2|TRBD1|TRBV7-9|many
CASSIPGQPTGELFF
TGTGCCAGCAGCATCCCGGGACAGCCCACCGGGGAGCTGTTTTTT
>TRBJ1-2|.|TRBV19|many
CASSSRFAGPAAYGYTF
TGTGCCAGTAGTTCTCGGTTTGCAGGACCGGCAGCTTATGGCTACACCTTC
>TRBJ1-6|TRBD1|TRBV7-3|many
CASSSVGQGTSPLHF
TGTGCCAGCAGCTCAGTGGGACAGGGGACCTCACCCCTCCACTTT
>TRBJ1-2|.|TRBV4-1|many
CASSLRNWGESYGYTF
TGCGCCAGCAGCCTCAGAAACTGGGGAGAGAGCTATGGCTACACCTTC
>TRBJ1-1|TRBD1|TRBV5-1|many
CASSSGQGLSEAFF
TGCGCCAGCAGCTCCGGACAGGGACTTTCCGAAGCTTTCTTT
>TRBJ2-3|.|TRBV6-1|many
CASTTGSGTDTQYF
TGTGCCAGCACTACAGGGTCGGGCACAGATACGCAGTATTTT
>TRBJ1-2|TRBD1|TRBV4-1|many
CASSQGTGGAGYGYTF
TGCGCCAGCAGCCAGGGGACAGGGGGCGCGGGCTATGGCTACACCTTC
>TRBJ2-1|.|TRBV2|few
CASQKNLYNEQFF
TGTGCCAGCCAGAAAAACCTGTACAATGAGCAGTTCTTC
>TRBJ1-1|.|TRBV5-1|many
CASSLAGLSLNTEAFF
TGCGCCAGCAGCTTGGCCGGGCTTAGTTTGAACACTGAAGCTTTCTTT
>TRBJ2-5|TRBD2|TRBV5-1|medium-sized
CASRTGLAGQTQYF
TGCGCCAGCAGGACCGGACTAGCGGGCCAGACCCAGTACTTC
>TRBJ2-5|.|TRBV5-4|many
CASSFWGKETQYF
TGTGCCAGCAGCTTTTGGGGGAAAGAGACCCAGTACTTC
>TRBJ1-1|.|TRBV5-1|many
CASSLAVRTEAFF
TGCGCCAGCAGCTTGGCGGTGCGGACTGAAGCTTTCTTT
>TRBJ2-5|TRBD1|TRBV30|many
CAWGTGGRETQYF
TGTGCCTGGGGGACAGGGGGCAGGGAGACCCAGTACTTC
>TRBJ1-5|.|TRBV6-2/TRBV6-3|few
CASGSLRDQPQHF
TGTGCCAGCGGGAGCCTGCGGGATCAGCCCCAGCATTTT
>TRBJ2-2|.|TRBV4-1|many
CASSQTPGAYTGELFF
TGCGCCAGCAGCCAAACCCCTGGGGCGTACACCGGGGAGCTGTTTTTT
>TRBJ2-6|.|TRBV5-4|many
CASSLSGASSGANVLTF
TGTGCCAGCAGCTTGTCGGGGGCTTCATCTGGGGCCAACGTCCTGACTTTC
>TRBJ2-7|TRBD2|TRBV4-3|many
CASSPSGGYYEQYF
TGCGCCAGCAGCCCCAGCGGGGGGTACTACGAGCAGTACTTC